The TCR beta chain under discussion was sequenced for a study of blood T cell repertoires in COVID-19. TCRdb's copy holds only in-frame clones and misses some; the assay was immunoSEQ multiplex PCR. The sample lists 220,000 or so clones; 85% to 90% were seen once. The V and J ends lost 4 bases and 3 bases respectively, with 11 bases between them. The CDR3 length is 14 residues. The V gene's germline CDR1 is SGHTS and CDR2 YDEGEE. Participant ages covered roughly 18 to 90 years across 24 US areas. In assigning cohorts, the study relied on participant-reported clinical history. The TCR comes from a man under 40 who had been exposed to COVID-19. Sequenced: PBMCs or T cells enriched from blood (not recorded which). The J gene is TRBJ1-5, the V gene TRBV5-8; the D gene is possibly TRBD1 (5 bases). The CDR3 sequence: CASSVRQINQPQHF. CDR3 DNA sequence: TGTGCCAGCAGCGTAAGACAGATCAATCAGCCCCAGCATTTT.